In its sample, the clone carrying this T cell receptor beta chain was seen many times. The target antigen is unknown. Arm-PCR of CDR3 regions and iRepertoire HTBI primers were used to build TCR beta libraries. TCRdb re-analysed the multiplex PCR reads in MiXCR, keeping a single row per CDR3 protein. This sample yields a few hundred thousand distinct CDR3 sequences, of which roughly 14% are seen a single time; approximately 9.3% belongs to the top ten. Time point here: newly diagnosed GD, antithyroid drugs for less than 3 months. Extracted PBMC RNA gave rise to the TCR library. This specimen comes from a study of regulatory T cells in long-lasting Graves disease. Study-wide results and caveats: Persistent cases of Graves' showed reduced TCR diversity relative to newly diagnosed patients.

Per the germline V gene, CDR1 is ENHRY and CDR2 is SYGVKD. V dropped 2 bases and J dropped 4 bases, with 8 bases sitting between them. This CDR3 comprises 13 residues. The sample was also linked to a second study, of T cells in Graves' hyperthyroidism and ophthalmopathy.

This specimen was peripheral blood mononuclear cells (PBMCs), taken at new diagnosis, from a patient treated with antithyroid drugs. The receptor comes from a man aged 25 to 40 with Graves disease. This sequence joins TRBV10-3 and TRBJ1-2; tentative D call: TRBD1 (6 bases). This CDR3 reads CAISEGGLYGYTF. The DNA of the CDR3 is TGTGCCATCAGTGAGGGGGGGCTCTATGGCTACACCTTC.